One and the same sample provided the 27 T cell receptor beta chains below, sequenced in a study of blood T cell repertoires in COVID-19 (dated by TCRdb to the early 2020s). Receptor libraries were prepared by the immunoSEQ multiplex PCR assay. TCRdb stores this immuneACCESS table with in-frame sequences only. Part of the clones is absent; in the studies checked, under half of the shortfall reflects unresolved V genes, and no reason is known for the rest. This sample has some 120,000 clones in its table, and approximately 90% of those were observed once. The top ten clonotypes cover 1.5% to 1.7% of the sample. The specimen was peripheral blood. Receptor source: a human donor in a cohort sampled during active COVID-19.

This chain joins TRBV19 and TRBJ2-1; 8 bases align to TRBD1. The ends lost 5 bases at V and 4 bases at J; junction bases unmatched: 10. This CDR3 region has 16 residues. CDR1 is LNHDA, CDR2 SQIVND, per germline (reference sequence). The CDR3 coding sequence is TGTGCCAGTAGTTTTTTACGGGACAGGAGATACAATGAGCAGTTCTTC. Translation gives CASSFLRDRRYNEQFF.

The CDR3 DNA follows: TGTGCCAGCAGCTTAGCTCCTCAGGGTGATACTGAAGCTTTCTTT. It encodes CASSLAPQGDTEAFF. The rearrangement uses TRBV11-1 and TRBJ1-1, with a weak D call TRBD1 (5 bases). Germline V gene lookup returns CDR1 SGHAT and CDR2 FQDESV (reference sequence). Deletions cut 0 bases from V and 5 bases from J, with 13 bases between. This CDR3 is built from 15 residues.

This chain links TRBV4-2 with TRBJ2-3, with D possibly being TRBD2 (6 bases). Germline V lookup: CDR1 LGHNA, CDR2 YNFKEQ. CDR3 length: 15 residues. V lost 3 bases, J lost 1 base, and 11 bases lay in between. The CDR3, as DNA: TGTGCCAGCAGCCAGGTACTAGCAGGCACAGATACGCAGTATTTT. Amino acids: CASSQVLAGTDTQYF.

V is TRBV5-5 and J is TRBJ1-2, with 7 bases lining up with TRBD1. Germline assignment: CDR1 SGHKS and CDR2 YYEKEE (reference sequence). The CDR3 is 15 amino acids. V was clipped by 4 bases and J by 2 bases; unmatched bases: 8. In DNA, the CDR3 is TGTGCCAGCAGCCCATACAGGACAGGCAACTATGGCTACACCTTC. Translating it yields CASSPYRTGNYGYTF.

CDR3 coding DNA: TGCAGCGTTGGGGCGGGGGCTGGGTCAGATACGCAGTATTTT. Amino acids: CSVGAGAGSDTQYF. The chain joins TRBV29-1 to TRBJ2-3; D perhaps matches TRBD2 (7 bases). The CDR3 is made up of 14 amino acids. Trimming removed 4 bases from V and 4 bases from J, with 15 bases in between. In germline, CDR1 is SQVTM, CDR2 ANQGSEA.

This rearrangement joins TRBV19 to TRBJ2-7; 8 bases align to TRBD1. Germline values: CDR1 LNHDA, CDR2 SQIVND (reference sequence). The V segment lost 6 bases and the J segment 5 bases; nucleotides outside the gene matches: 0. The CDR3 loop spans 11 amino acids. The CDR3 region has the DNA TGTGCCAGTAGGACAGGGGACGAGCAGTACTTC. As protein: CASRTGDEQYF.

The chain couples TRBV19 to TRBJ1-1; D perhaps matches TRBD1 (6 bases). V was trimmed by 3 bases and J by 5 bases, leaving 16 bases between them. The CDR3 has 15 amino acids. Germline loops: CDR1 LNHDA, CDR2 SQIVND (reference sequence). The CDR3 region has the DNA TGTGCCAGTAGTATGGCTCGGGGGGCGAGGACTGAAGCTTTCTTT. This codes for CASSMARGARTEAFF.

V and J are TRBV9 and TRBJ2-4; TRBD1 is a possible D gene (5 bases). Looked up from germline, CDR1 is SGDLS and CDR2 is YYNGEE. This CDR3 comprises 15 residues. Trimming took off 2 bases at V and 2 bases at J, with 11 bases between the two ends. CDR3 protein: CASSVNAGTKNIQYF. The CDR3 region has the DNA TGTGCCAGCAGCGTCAACGCAGGGACCAAAAACATTCAGTACTTC. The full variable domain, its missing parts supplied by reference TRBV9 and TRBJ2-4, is DSGVTQTPKHLITATGQRVTLRCSPRSGDLSVYWYQQSLDQGLQFLIQYYNGEERAKGNILERFSAQQFPDLHSELNLSSLELGDSALYFCASSVNAGTKNIQYFGAGTRLSVL.

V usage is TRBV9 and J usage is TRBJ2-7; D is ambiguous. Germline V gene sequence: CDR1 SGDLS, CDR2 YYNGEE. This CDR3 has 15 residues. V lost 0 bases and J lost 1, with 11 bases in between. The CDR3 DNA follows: TGTGCCAGCAGCGTAGAGTCTGGCAGTTCCTACGAGCAGTACTTC. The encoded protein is CASSVESGSSYEQYF.

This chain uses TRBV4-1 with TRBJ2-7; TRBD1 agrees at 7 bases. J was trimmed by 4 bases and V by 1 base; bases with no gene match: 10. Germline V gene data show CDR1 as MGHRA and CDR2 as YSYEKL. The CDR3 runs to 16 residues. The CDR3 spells CASSQVTGATAYEQYF. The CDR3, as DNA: TGCGCCAGCAGCCAAGTTACAGGGGCGACAGCGTACGAGCAGTACTTC.

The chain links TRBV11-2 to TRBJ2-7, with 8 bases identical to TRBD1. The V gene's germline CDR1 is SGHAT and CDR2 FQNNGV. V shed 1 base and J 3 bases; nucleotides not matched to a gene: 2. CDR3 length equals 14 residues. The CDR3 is CASSLGTGLYEQYF. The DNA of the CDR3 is TGTGCCAGCAGCTTAGGGACAGGGCTCTACGAGCAGTACTTC.

The DNA for the CDR3 is TGCAGCGTTGGCGGAGTTTCCGGGGTTTATGATGAGCAGTTCTTC. Translation gives CSVGGVSGVYDEQFF. The chain employs TRBV29-1 and TRBJ2-1, with a possible D match to TRBD2 (5 bases). Germline loops: CDR1 SQVTM, CDR2 ANQGSEA. Trimming stripped 4 bases from V and 8 bases from J, with 21 bases between. The CDR3 runs 15 residues.

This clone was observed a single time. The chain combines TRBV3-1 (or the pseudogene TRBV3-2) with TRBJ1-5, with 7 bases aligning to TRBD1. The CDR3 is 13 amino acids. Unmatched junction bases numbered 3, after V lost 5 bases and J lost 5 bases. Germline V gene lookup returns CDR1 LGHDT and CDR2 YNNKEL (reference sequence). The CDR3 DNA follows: TGTGCCAGCAGCGTCGACAGGGATCAGCCCCAGCATTTT. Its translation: CASSVDRDQPQHF.

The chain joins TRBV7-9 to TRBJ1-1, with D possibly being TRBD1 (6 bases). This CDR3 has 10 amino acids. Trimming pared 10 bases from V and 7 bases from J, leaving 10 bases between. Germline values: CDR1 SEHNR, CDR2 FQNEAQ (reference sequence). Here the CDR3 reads CATTTGEAFF. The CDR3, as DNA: TGTGCCACCACGACAGGTGAAGCTTTCTTT. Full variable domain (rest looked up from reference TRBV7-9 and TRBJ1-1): DTGVSQNPRHKITKRGQNVTFRCDPISEHNRLYWYRQTLGQGPEFLTYFQNEAQLEKSRLLSDRFSAERPKGSFSTLEIQRTEQGDSAMYLCATTTGEAFFGQGTRLTVV.

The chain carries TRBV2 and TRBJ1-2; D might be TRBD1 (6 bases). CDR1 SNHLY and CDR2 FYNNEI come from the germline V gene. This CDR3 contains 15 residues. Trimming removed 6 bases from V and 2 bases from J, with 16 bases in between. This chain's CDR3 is CASSLPRGQNYGYTF. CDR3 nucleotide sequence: TGTGCCAGCAGCCTCCCGCGGGGGCAGAACTATGGCTACACCTTC.

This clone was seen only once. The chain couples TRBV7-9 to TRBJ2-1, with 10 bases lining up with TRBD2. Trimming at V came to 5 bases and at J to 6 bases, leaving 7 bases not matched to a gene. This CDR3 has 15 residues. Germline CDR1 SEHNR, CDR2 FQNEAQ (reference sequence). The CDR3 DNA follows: TGTGCCAGCAGCCCAGTCCCTAGCGGGGGCAATGAGCAGTTCTTC. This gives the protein CASSPVPSGGNEQFF.

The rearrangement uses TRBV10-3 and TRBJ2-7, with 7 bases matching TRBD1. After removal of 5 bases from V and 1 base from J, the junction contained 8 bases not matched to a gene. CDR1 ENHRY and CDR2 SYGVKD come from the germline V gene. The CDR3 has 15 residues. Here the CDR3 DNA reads TGTGCCATCAGTTCACAGGGGAAAAATTCCTACGAGCAGTACTTC. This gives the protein CAISSQGKNSYEQYF.

The chain's CDR3 is CASSDRRPANYGYTF. In DNA form, the CDR3 reads TGTGCCAGCAGTGATCGGCGGCCAGCTAACTATGGCTACACCTTC. The V call is TRBV6-1, the J call TRBJ1-2; D uncertain. The germline CDR1 and CDR2 sequences are MNHNS and SASEGT. The V and J ends lost 3 bases and 0 bases respectively, with 11 bases between them. This CDR3 is 15 amino acids long.

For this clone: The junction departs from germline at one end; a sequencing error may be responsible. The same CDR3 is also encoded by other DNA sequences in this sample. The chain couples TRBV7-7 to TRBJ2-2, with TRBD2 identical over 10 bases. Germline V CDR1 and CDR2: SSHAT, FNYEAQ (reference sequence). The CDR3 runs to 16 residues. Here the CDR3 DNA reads TGTGCTAGCAGCCCAACCGGGACTAGCGTCGCCGGGGAGCTGTTTTTT. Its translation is CASSPTGTSVAGELFF.

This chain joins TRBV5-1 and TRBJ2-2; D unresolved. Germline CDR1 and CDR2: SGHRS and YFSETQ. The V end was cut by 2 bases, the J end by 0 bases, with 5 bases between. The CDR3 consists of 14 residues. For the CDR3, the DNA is TGCGCCAGCAGCTTACGGGCGAACACCGGGGAGCTGTTTTTT. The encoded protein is CASSLRANTGELFF.

The chain's CDR3 is CASSLDPGISGANVLTF. The CDR3 DNA reads as TGCGCCAGCAGCTTGGATCCCGGGATCTCTGGGGCCAACGTCCTGACTTTC. The rearrangement joins TRBV5-1 to TRBJ2-6; weak D call: TRBD2 (5 bases). This CDR3 has 17 residues. CDR1 SGHRS and CDR2 YFSETQ come from the germline V gene. V lost 0 bases and J 0 bases, leaving 10 bases between the germline ends.

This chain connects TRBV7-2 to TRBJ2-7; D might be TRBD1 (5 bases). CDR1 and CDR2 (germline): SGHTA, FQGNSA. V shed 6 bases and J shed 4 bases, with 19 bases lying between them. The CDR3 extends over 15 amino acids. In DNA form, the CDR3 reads TGTGCCAGCAGACAGGACCGGAATCCGGAGTACGAGCAGTACTTC. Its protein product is CASRQDRNPEYEQYF.

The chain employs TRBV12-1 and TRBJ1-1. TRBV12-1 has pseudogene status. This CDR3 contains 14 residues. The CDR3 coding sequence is TGTGCCAGCAGCCCAAGGAGCGGGAACACTGAAGCTTTCTTT. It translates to CASSPRSGNTEAFF.

This chain's CDR3 is CASSQGTSGRRGNEQFF. CDR3 sequence (DNA): TGTGCCAGCAGCCAAGGGACTAGCGGGAGGAGAGGTAATGAGCAGTTCTTC. The gene calls are TRBV4-2 and TRBJ2-1; 14 bases agree with TRBD2. The CDR3 length is 17 residues. Germline-derived CDR1 and CDR2 are LGHNA and YNFKEQ. V dropped 1 base and J dropped 7; count of bases not matched to a gene: 6.

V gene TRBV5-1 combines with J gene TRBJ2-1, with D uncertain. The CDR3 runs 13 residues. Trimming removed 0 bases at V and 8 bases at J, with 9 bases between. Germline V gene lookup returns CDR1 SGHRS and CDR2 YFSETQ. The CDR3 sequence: CASSLELGYEQFF. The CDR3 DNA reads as TGCGCCAGCAGCTTGGAGCTAGGCTATGAGCAGTTCTTC.

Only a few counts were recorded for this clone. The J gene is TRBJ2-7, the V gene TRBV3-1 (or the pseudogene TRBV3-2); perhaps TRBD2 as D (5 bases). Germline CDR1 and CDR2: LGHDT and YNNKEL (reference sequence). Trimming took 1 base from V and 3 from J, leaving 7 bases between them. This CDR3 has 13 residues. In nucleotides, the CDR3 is TGTGCCAGCAGCCAAGGTGACTACTACGAGCAGTACTTC. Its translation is CASSQGDYYEQYF.

The CDR3 bases are TGTGCCAGCAGCGAGAGCGGGGACACCGGGGAGCTGTTTTTT. Translating gives CASSESGDTGELFF. V usage is TRBV9 and J usage is TRBJ2-2, with 7 bases lining up with TRBD2. The CDR3 runs to 14 residues. The germline V gene encodes CDR1 SGDLS and CDR2 YYNGEE. Unmatched junction bases numbered 2, after V lost 3 bases and J lost 3 bases.